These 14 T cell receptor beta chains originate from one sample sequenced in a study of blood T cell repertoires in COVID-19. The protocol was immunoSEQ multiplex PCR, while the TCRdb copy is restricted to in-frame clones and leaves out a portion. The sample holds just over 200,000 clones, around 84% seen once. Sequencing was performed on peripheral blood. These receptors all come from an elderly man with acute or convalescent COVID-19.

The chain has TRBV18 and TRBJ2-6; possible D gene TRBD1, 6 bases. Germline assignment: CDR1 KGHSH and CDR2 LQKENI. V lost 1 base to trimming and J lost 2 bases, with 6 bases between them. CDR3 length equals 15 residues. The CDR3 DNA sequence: TGTGCCAGCTCACCACAGGGGGCTGGGGCCAACGTCCTGACTTTC. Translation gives CASSPQGAGANVLTF. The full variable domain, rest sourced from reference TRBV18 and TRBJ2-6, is NAGVMQNPRHLVRRRGQEARLRCSPMKGHSHVYWYRQLPEEGLKFMVYLQKENIIDESGMPKERFSAEFPKEGPSILRIQQVVRGDSAAYFCASSPQGAGANVLTFGAGSRLTVL.

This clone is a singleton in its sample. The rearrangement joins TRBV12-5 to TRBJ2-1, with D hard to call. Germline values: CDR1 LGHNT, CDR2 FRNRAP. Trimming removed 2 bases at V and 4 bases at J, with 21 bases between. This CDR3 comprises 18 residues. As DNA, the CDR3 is TGTGCTAGTGGTTTGCCAGGTTCGATTGGAAGCCTTTACAATGAGCAGTTCTTC. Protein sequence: CASGLPGSIGSLYNEQFF.

CDR3: CASSLAWSSGNNEQFF. The CDR3 region has the DNA TGTGCCAGCAGCTTGGCCTGGTCTAGCGGAAACAATGAGCAGTTCTTC. The V and J genes are TRBV5-6 and TRBJ2-1; 7 bases are a match to TRBD2. The trim removed 0 bases at V and 5 bases at J, leaving 8 bases unmatched. This CDR3 is built from 16 residues. CDR1 and CDR2 from the germline V gene are SGHDT and YYEEEE.

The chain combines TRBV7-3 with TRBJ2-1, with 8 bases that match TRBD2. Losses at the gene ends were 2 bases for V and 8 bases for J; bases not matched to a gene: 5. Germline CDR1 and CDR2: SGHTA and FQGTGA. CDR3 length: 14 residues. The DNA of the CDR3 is TGTGCCAGCAGCTTAGCGGGAGGATTGGATGAGCAGTTCTTC. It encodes CASSLAGGLDEQFF.

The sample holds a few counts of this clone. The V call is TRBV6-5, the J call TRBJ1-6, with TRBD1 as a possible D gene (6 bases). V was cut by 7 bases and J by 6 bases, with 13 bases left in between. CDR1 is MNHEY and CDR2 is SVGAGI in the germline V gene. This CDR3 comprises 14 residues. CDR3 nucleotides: TGTGCCAGCACCCCGGACAGTTTTAATTCACCCCTCCACTTT. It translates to CASTPDSFNSPLHF.

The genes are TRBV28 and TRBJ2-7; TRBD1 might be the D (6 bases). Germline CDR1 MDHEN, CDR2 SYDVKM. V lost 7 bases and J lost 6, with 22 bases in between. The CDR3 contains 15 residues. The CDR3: CASTPVGRGSLEQYF. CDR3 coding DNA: TGTGCCAGCACCCCTGTGGGCAGGGGTTCCCTCGAGCAGTACTTC.

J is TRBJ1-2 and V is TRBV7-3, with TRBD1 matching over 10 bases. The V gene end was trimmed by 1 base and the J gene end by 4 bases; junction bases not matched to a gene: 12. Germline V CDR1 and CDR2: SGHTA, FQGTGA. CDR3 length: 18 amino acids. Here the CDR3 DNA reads TGTGCCAGCAGCTTAAGAGGGGGACAGGGGCGAGTAGGCTATGGCTACACCTTC. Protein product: CASSLRGGQGRVGYGYTF.

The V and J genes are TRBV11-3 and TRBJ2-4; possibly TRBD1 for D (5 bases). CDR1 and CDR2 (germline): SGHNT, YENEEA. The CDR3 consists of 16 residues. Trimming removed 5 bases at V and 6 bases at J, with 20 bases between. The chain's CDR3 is CASSRNGAALGNIQYF. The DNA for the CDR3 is TGTGCCAGCAGCCGAAATGGGGCGGCGCTGGGAAACATTCAGTACTTC.

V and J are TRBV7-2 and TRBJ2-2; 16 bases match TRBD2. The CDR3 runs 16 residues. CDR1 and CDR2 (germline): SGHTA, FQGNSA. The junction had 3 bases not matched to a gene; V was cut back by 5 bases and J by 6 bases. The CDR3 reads CASSTGLAGGSGELFF. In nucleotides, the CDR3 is TGTGCCAGCAGCACGGGACTAGCGGGAGGGTCCGGGGAGCTGTTTTTT.

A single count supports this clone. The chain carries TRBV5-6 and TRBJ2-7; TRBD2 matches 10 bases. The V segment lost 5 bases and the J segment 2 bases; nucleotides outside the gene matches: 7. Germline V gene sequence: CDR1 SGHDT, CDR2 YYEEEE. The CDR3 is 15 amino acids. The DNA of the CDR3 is TGTGCCAGCAGGGCTAGACTAGCGGGCACCTACGAGCAGTACGTC. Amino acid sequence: CASRARLAGTYEQYV.

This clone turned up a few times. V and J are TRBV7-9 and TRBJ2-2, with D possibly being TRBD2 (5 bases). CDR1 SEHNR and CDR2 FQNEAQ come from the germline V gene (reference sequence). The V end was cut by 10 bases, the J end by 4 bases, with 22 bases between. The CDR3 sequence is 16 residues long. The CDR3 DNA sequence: TGTGCCATCCTAATTGACTGGGTAGGGAGCACCGGGGAGCTGTTTTTT. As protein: CAILIDWVGSTGELFF.

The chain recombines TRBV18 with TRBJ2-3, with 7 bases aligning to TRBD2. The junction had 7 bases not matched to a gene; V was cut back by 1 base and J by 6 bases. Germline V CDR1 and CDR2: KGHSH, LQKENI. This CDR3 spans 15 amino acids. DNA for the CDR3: TGTGCCAGCTCACCACAACGGGAGGTCCCCGATACGCAGTATTTT. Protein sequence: CASSPQREVPDTQYF.

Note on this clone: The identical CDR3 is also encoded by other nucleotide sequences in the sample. The CDR3 DNA follows: TGTGCCAGCAGCCAAGCGTCAGGGTCGTACGAGCAGTACTTC. Encoded protein: CASSQASGSYEQYF. This chain uses TRBV3-1 (or the pseudogene TRBV3-2) with TRBJ2-7, with D perhaps matching TRBD1 (5 bases). This CDR3 has 14 residues. Germline V gene data show CDR1 as LGHDT and CDR2 as YNNKEL (reference sequence). The ends were cut back, 1 base at V and 4 bases at J, with 11 bases in the middle.

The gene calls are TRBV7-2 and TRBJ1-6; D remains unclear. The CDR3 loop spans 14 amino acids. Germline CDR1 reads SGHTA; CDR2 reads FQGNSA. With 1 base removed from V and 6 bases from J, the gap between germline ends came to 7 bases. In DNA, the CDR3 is TGTGCCAGCAGCTTAGGGGCTCTTAATTCACCCCTCCACTTT. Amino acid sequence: CASSLGALNSPLHF.